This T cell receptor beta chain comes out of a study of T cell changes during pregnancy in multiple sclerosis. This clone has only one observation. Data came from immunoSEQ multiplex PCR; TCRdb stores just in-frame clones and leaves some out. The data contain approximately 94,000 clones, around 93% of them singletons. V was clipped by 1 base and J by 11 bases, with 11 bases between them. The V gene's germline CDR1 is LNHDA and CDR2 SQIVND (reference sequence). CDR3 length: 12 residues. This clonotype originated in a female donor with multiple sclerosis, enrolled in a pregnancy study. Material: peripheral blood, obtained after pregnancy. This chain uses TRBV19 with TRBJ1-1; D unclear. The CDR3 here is CASSIGDSKAFF. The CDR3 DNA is TGTGCCAGTAGTATAGGCGATTCAAAGGCTTTCTTT.